Below, 7 T cell receptor beta chains from the same sample are listed, as sequenced in a study of T-cell memory formation after mild COVID-19. Each CDR3 protein is one row after TCRdb ran MiXCR on the 5' RACE reads. The sample records approximately 300,000 distinct CDR3 sequences, roughly 15% being singletons. Sequencing input: PBMCs or a T cell subset sorted from them (not recorded which). These receptors were obtained from a man younger than 35 who had mild COVID-19 (a few samples of this study predate the infection). Cell type and time point are not known.

This clonotype appeared a few times. The chain combines TRBV12-3 or TRBV12-4 with TRBJ2-3; a possible D gene is TRBD1 (5 bases). The CDR3 runs to 14 residues. V lost 6 bases and J 0 bases, leaving 10 bases between the germline ends. The CDR3 DNA is TGTGCCAGCAGGCCGACAGCCAGCACAGATACGCAGTATTTT. Translating it yields CASRPTASTDTQYF.

This clonotype was seen more than once but under ten times. The CDR3 DNA follows: TGTGCCAGCAGTGTGGACGCGACAGGGGGCCAGCCCCAGCATTTT. It specifies CASSVDATGGQPQHF. The rearrangement joins TRBV2 to TRBJ1-5; 10 nucleotides line up with TRBD1. The CDR3 is 15 amino acids. J was trimmed by 7 bases and V by 4 bases; bases with no gene match: 7. Germline V CDR1 and CDR2: SNHLY, FYNNEI.

This clonotype was observed many times. The chain has TRBV12-3 or TRBV12-4 and TRBJ2-5; D is unclear. The CDR3 has 15 amino acids. Deletions cut 2 bases from V and 2 bases from J, with 12 bases between. CDR3 protein: CASSLWADLQETQYF. CDR3 coding DNA: TGTGCCAGCAGTTTATGGGCGGACCTTCAAGAGACCCAGTACTTC.

This chain uses TRBV7-2 with TRBJ1-2; no firm D call. Deletions cut 3 bases from V and 3 bases from J, with 8 bases between. The CDR3 is made up of 13 amino acids. CDR1 SGHTA and CDR2 FQGNSA come from the germline V gene. The CDR3 coding sequence is TGTGCCAGCAGCTTTTCAGGAGACTATGGCTACACCTTC. It is translated as CASSFSGDYGYTF.

The chain employs TRBV5-1 and TRBJ1-4, with a tentative D call TRBD1 (6 bases). Trimming cost V 0 bases and J 8 bases, with 11 bases left between them. This CDR3 spans 14 amino acids. The germline gives CDR1 SGHRS, CDR2 YFSETQ. The CDR3 protein is CASSLGLGGEKLFF. CDR3 nucleotides: TGCGCCAGCAGCTTGGGACTGGGGGGCGAAAAACTGTTTTTT.

In its sample, this clonotype was seen many times. This chain uses TRBV5-1 with TRBJ2-3; D unclear. With 2 bases removed from V and 2 bases from J, the gap between germline ends came to 15 bases. This CDR3 spans 16 amino acids. From germline, CDR1 is SGHRS and CDR2 YFSETQ. The chain's CDR3 is CASSLAGSLYTDTQYF. The DNA for the CDR3 is TGCGCCAGCAGCTTAGCCGGATCTTTATACACAGATACGCAGTATTTT.

This clonotype turned up a few times. V usage is TRBV12-3 or TRBV12-4 and J usage is TRBJ1-5; D perhaps matches TRBD1 (5 bases). CDR3 length: 15 residues. V was pared by 6 bases and J by 0 bases, with 12 bases between. CDR3 sequence (DNA): TGTGCCAGCAGGCTCAGTAGGGGTAGCAATCAGCCCCAGCATTTT. As protein: CASRLSRGSNQPQHF.